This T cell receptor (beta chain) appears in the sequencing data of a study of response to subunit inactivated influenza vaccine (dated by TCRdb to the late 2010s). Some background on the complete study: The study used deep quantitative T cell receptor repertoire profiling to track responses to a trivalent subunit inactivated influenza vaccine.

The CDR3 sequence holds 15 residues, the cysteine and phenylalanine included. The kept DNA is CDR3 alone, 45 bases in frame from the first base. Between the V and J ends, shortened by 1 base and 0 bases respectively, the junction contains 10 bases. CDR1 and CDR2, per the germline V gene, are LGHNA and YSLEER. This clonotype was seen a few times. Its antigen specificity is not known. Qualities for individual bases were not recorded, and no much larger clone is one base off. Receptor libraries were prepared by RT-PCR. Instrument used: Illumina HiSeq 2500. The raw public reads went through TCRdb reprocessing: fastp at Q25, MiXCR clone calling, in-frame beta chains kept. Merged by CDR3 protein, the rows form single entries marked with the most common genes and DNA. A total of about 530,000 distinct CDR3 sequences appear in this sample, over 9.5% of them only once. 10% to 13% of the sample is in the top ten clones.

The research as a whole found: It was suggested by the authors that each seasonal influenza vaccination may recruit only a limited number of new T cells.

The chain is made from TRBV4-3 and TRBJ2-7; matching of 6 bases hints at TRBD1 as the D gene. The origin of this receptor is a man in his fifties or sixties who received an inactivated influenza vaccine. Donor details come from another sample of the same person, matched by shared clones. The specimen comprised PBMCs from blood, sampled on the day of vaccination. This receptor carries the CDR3 CASSQVRDNSYEQYF. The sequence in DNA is TGCGCCAGCAGCCAAGTCCGGGACAACTCCTACGAGCAGTACTTC.